This T cell receptor beta chain was observed in a study of early T cells in non-severe SARS-CoV-2 infection (dated by TCRdb to about 2021). General notes on the study: Because TCR sequencing relied on bulk RNA taken from unsorted whole blood, pairing of alpha and beta chains was not possible.

Results and caveats for the whole study, not just this receptor: Matching against VDJdb was skewed toward anti-spike CD8 responses, likely underestimated virus-specific expansions, and missed private and CD4 specificities.

The study was a case-control design nested within a healthcare worker cohort in London, UK, with weekly nasopharyngeal swab PCR tests and blood sampling. Healthcare workers were recruited during the week of the UK lockdown, between 23 and 31 March 2020, and followed weekly for up to roughly 16 weeks. Including the terminal cysteine and phenylalanine, the CDR3 comprises 14 residues. Of all the DNA, just the CDR3 is kept, 42 bases in frame from base 1. The germline V gene encodes CDR1 LGHDT and CDR2 YNNKEL (reference sequence). V and J lose 4 bases and 7 bases, and a span of 16 bases separates them. There are many counts of this clonotype. This clone's antigen is unknown. No base qualities exist here, and no much larger clone lies one base off it. Library preparation was by 5' RACE. Sequencer: NextSeq 500. Unique molecular identifiers were attached to individual cDNA molecules in the TCR library protocol so that sequencing error and PCR bias could be corrected. TCR alpha and beta chains were both sequenced, and the abundances of alpha and beta sequences in each sample were closely correlated with each other. The authors' pipeline ran thus. Decombinator V4 was used to annotate the V gene, J gene and CDR3 of the TCR sequences. TCRs were defined as expanded if a significant change between any two time points was detected under a Poisson model with p below 0.0001. TCR abundances were normalised to the total number of TCRs sequenced per sample and expressed as counts per million. MAIT TCRs were defined by TRAV1-2 paired with TRAJ12, TRAJ20 or TRAJ33, and iNKT TCRs by TRAV10 paired with TRAJ18. VDJdb, accessed on 1 November 2021, was searched for TCRs annotated for CMV, EBV and SARS-CoV-2, and TCRs annotated for more than one antigen were excluded. The raw public reads went through TCRdb reprocessing: fastp at Q25, MiXCR clone calling, in-frame beta chains kept. Merged by CDR3 protein, the rows form single entries marked with the most common genes and DNA. Clone size and V and J calls follow TCRdb, not the original study. The sample yields about 45,000 distinct CDR3 sequences; approximately 10% were counted once. Of the sample, roughly a fifth falls within the top ten clones.

This TCR derives from an adult who was a healthcare worker with PCR-confirmed SARS-CoV-2 infection or an uninfected control (not recorded which). Specimen: whole blood. The chain employs TRBV3-1 and TRBJ1-1; TRBD1 could be the D gene, as 5 bases match. The nucleotide sequence reads as follows: TGTGCCAGCAGCCCATCGTTTATCCAGGGTGAAGCTTTCTTT. Its protein reads: CASSPSFIQGEAFF.